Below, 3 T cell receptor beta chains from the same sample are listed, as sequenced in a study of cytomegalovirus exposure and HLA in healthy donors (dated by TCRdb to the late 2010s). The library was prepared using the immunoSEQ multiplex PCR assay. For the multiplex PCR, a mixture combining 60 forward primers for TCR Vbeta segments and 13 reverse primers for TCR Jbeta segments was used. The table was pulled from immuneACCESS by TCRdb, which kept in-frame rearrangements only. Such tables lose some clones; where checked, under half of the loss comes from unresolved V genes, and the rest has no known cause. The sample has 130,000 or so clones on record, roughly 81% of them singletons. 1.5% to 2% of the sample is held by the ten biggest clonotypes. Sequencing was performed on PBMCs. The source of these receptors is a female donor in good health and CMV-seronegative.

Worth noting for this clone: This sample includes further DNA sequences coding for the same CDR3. CDR3 amino acids: CASGEGQGREQYF. CDR3 bases: TGTGCCAGCGGCGAGGGACAGGGGCGAGAGCAGTACTTC. The rearrangement joins TRBV13 to TRBJ2-7; 10 positions match TRBD1. This CDR3 spans 13 amino acids. V was pared by 8 bases and J by 7 bases, with 8 bases of the junction left unmatched. Germline V lookup: CDR1 PRHDT, CDR2 FYEKMQ (reference sequence).

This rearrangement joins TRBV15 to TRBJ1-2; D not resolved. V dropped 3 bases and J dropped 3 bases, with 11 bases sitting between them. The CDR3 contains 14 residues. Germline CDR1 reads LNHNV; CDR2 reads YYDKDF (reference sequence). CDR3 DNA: TGTGCCACCAGCAGGGGTGGACTGGACTATGGCTACACCTTC. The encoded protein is CATSRGGLDYGYTF.

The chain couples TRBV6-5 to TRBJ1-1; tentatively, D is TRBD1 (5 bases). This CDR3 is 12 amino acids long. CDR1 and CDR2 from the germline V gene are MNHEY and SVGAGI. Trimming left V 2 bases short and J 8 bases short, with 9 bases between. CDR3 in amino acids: CASSYGAGEAFF. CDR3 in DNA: TGTGCCAGCAGTTACGGGGCAGGGGAAGCTTTCTTT.